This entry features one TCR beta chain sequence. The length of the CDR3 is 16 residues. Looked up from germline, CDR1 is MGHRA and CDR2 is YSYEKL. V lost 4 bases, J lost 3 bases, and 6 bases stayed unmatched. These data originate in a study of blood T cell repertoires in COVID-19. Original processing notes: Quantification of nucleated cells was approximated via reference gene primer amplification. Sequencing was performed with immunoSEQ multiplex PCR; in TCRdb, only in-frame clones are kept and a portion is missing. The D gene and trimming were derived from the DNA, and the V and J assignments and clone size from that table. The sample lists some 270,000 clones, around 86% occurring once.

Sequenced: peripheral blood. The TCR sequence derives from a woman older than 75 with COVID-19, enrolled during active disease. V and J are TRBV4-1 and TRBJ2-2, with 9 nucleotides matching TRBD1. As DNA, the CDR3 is TGCGCCAGCAGCCTGGGGACAGGGAAGTACACCGGGGAGCTGTTTTTT. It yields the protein CASSLGTGKYTGELFF.